This T cell receptor (beta chain) was recorded in a study of CXCR3-negative and CXCR3-positive naive CD8 T cells. Study results and limitations: A higher hydrophobicity marked the TRB CDR3s of CXCR3-positive naive cells versus CXCR3-negative naive cells.

This CDR3 region has 13 residues. Germline CDR1 SQVTM, CDR2 ANQGSEA. As concerns this clonotype: The antigen is unknown.

The study made its TRB cDNA libraries by 5' RACE, adding UMI labels. TCRdb reprocessed the 5' RACE reads, keeping one entry per CDR3 protein, no DNA. The sample has approximately 100,000 distinct CDR3 sequences. This clonotype originated in a human donor in good health. Some clones in this sample may be carry-over from other donors' samples. Sample: naive CXCR3+ CD8+ T cells from blood. Subset in this sample: CD45RO-CCR7+CD27+CD95- naive CD8+ T cells expressing CXCR3 (TNR3+). The gene calls are TRBV29-1 and TRBJ2-1. CDR3 residues: CSVADGSYNEQFF.